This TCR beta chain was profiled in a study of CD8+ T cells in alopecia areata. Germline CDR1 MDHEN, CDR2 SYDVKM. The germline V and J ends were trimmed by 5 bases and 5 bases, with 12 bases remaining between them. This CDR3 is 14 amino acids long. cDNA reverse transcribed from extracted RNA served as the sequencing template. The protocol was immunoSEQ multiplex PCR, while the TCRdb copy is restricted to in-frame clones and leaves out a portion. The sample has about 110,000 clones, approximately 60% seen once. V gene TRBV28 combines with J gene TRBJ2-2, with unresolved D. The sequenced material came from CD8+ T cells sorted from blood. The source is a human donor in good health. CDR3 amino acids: CASSVSSRTGELFF. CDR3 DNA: TGTGCCAGCAGTGTGTCTTCGCGAACCGGGGAGCTGTTTTTT.